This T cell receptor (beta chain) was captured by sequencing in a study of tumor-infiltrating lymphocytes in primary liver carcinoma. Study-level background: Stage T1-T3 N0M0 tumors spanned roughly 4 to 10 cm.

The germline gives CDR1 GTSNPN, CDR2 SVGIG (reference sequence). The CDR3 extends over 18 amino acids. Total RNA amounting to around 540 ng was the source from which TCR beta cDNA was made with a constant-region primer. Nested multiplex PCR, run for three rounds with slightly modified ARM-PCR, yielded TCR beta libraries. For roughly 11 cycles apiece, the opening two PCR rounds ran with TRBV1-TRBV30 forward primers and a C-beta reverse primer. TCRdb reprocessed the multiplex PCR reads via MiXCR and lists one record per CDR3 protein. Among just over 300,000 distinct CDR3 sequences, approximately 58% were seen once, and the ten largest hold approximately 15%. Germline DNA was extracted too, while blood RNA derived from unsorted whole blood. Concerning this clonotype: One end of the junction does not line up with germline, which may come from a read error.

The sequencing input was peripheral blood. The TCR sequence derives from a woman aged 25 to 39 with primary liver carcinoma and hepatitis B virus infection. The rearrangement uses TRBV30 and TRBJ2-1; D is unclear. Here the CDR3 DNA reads TGTGGCTGGAGTACACGAGGTGGTAGAGTGGTCCGTGGTGATGAGCAGTTCTTC. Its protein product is CGWSTRGGRVVRGDEQFF.